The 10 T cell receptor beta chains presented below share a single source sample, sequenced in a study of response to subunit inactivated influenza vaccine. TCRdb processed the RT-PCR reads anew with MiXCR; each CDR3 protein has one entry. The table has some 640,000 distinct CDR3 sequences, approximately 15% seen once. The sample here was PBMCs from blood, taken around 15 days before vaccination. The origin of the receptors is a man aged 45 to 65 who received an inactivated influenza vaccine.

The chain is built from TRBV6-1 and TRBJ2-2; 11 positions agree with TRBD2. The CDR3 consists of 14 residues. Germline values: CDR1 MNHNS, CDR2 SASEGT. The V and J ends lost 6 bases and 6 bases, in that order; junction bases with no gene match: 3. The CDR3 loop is CASRLAGEAGELFF. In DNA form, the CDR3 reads TGTGCCAGCAGACTAGCGGGAGAAGCCGGGGAGCTGTTTTTT.

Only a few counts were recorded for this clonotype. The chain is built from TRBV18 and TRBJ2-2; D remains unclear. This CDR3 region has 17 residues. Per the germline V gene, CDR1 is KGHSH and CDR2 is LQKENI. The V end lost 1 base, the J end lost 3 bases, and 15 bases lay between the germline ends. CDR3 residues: CASSPRTDPTYTGELFF. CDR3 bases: TGTGCCAGCTCACCACGGACCGATCCCACCTACACCGGGGAGCTGTTTTTT.

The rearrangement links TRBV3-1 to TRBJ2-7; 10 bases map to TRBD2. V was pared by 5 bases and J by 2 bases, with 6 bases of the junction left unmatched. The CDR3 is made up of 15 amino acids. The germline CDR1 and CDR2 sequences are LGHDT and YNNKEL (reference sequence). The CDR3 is CASSTLAGNPYEQYF. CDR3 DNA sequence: TGTGCCAGCAGCACACTAGCGGGGAACCCCTACGAGCAGTACTTC.

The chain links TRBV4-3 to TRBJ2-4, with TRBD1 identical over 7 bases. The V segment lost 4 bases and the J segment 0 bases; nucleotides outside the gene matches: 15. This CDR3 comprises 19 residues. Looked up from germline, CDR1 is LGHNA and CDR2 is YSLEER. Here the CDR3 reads CASSPGQELIKIAKNIQYF. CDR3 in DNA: TGCGCCAGCAGCCCCGGACAGGAACTTATAAAAATAGCCAAAAACATTCAGTACTTC.

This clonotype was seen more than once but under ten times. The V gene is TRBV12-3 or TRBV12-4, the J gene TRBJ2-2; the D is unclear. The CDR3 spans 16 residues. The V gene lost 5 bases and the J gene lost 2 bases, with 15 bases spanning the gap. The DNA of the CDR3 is TGTGCCAGCAGTCCCCGGGTTAGAGCCAACACCGGGGAGCTGTTTTTT. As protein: CASSPRVRANTGELFF.

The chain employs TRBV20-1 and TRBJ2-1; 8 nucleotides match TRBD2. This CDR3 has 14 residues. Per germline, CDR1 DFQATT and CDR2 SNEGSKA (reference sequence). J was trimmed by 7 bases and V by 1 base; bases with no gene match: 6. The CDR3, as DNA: TGCAGTGCTAGAGCCAGGCGGGGGGCGAATGAGCAGTTCTTC. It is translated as CSARARRGANEQFF.

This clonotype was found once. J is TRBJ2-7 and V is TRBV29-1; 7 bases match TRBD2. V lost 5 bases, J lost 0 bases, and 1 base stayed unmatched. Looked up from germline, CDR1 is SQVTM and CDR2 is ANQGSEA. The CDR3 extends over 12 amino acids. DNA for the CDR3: TGCAGCGTTAGCGGGGACTCCTACGAGCAGTACTTC. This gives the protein CSVSGDSYEQYF.

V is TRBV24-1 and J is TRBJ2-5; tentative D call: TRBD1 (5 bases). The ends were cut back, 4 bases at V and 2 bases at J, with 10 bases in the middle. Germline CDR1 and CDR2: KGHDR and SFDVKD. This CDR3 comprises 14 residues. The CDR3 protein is CATSDFGQQETQYF. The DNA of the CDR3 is TGTGCCACCAGTGACTTCGGACAACAAGAGACCCAGTACTTC.

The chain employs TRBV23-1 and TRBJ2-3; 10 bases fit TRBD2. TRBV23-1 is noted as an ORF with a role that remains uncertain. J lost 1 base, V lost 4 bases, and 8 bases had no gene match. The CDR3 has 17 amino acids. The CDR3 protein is CASSPSSGRRCTDTQYF. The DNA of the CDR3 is TGCGCCAGCAGTCCATCTAGCGGGAGACGATGCACAGATACGCAGTATTTT.

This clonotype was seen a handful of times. This chain's CDR3 is CASSLTSGRALEQYF. CDR3 DNA sequence: TGTGCCAGCAGCTTGACTAGCGGGAGGGCCCTTGAGCAGTACTTC. The chain employs TRBV7-2 and TRBJ2-7, with 14 nucleotides matching TRBD2. CDR3 length: 15 amino acids. V gave up 3 bases and J gave up 7 bases; unmatched junction bases: 5. Germline values: CDR1 SGHTA, CDR2 FQGNSA.